The 9 T cell receptor beta chains reported below all come from one sample, sequenced in a study of vaccination effects on CD4 cells after COVID-19. Sequencing in the ViraFEST assay came after antigen-specific CD4+ T cells had been expanded with viral peptide pools, which were used to stimulate PBMC. Following culture for about ten days, CD4+ T cells were isolated. Each vaccine recipient was nucleocapsid antibody negative and had no prior SARS-CoV-2 infection. These TCRs' antigens remain unknown. The method was immunoSEQ multiplex PCR; TCRdb's version includes in-frame clones alone and lacks a portion of them. The data contain approximately 74,000 clones, about four fifths of them singletons. This material consisted of CD4+ T cells from PBMCs cultured with HCoV-NL63 spike peptides, taken before COVID-19 vaccination. These receptors originate from a human donor who received a COVID-19 vaccine.

This clone was seen a few times. This rearrangement joins TRBV25-1 to TRBJ2-2; D possibly matches TRBD1 or TRBD2 (6 bases each). Germline CDR1 MGHDK, CDR2 SYGVNS. The CDR3 loop spans 18 amino acids. Trimming left V 5 bases short and J 7 bases short, with 26 bases between. CDR3 loop: CASSPFLNRDGGNGELFF. The CDR3 DNA follows: TGTGCCAGCAGTCCCTTTTTAAACAGGGACGGGGGTAACGGGGAGCTGTTTTTT.

This chain uses TRBV5-4 with TRBJ2-6; D is possibly TRBD1 or TRBD2 (6 bases each). This CDR3 region has 17 residues. V lost 0 bases to trimming and J lost 4 bases, with 14 bases between them. In germline, CDR1 is SGHNT, CDR2 YYREEE (reference sequence). In DNA, the CDR3 is TGTGCCAGCAGCTTGGGGGCAGGGGCGGGAGGGGCCAACGTCCTGACTTTC. Amino acids: CASSLGAGAGGANVLTF.

The chain carries TRBV28 and TRBJ1-1; no clear D. Trimming took off 8 bases at V and 7 bases at J, with 11 bases between the two ends. Germline V gives CDR1 MDHEN, CDR2 SYDVKM. The CDR3 runs to 11 residues. The CDR3 spells CASSLKREAFF. CDR3 sequence (DNA): TGTGCCAGCTCCTTAAAACGTGAAGCTTTCTTT. Supplemented by reference TRBV28 and TRBJ1-1, the full variable domain reads DVKVTQSSRYLVKRTGEKVFLECVQDMDHENMFWYRQDPGLGLRLIYFSYDVKMKEKGDIPEGYSVSREKKERFSLILESASTNQTSMYLCASSLKREAFFGQGTRLTVV.

This clone was counted only a few times. The CDR3 reads CASSLDSGVRNTIYF. CDR3 DNA sequence: TGTGCCAGCAGCTTGGACAGCGGGGTTAGAAACACCATATATTTT. The V gene is TRBV5-4, the J gene TRBJ1-3, with D unresolved. The CDR3 has 15 residues. Trimming took 0 bases from V and 5 from J, leaving 12 bases between them. The germline V gene has CDR1 SGHNT and CDR2 YYREEE (reference sequence).

The gene calls are TRBV12-3 or TRBV12-4 and TRBJ1-2; D may be TRBD1 (6 bases). The V end was cut by 3 bases, the J end by 7 bases, with 9 bases between. This CDR3 spans 12 amino acids. This CDR3 is CASSFGRGGYTF. The CDR3 DNA sequence: TGTGCCAGCAGTTTTGGCAGGGGTGGCTACACCTTC.

The chain has TRBV12-3 or TRBV12-4 and TRBJ1-6; D gene unclear. The V end was cut by 7 bases, the J end by 9 bases, with 7 bases between. The CDR3 totals 11 residues. The CDR3 DNA reads TGTGCCAGCAAAGGCAGTTCACCCCTCCACTTT. Amino acids: CASKGSSPLHF.

The V call is TRBV6-6, the J call TRBJ2-1; no definite D call. V was shortened by 2 bases and J by 6 bases, with 2 bases between the two germline ends. Germline V gene data show CDR1 as MNHNY and CDR2 as SVGAGI (reference sequence). CDR3 length equals 11 residues. The CDR3, as DNA: TGTGCCAGCAGTTACCTCAATGAGCAGTTCTTC. Translated, it gives CASSYLNEQFF.

CDR3 loop: CASSPLSVPQAKNIQYF. For the CDR3, the DNA is TGTGCCAGCTCACCACTAAGCGTTCCCCAAGCCAAAAACATTCAGTACTTC. V is TRBV18 and J is TRBJ2-4; D remains unclear. The CDR3 is made up of 17 amino acids. Trimming took off 1 base at V and 0 bases at J, with 13 bases between the two ends. Germline CDR1 KGHSH, CDR2 LQKENI.

This clone was observed a single time. The rearrangement uses TRBV6-4 and TRBJ1-6; D is unclear. Germline V CDR1 and CDR2: MRHNA, SNTAGT. The CDR3 consists of 13 residues. Trimming removed 2 bases at V and 6 bases at J, with 5 bases between. The DNA of the CDR3 is TGTGCCAGCAGTGACCAGAGTAATTCACCCCTCCACTTT. The encoded protein is CASSDQSNSPLHF.